The next 27 T cell receptor beta chains were all read from a single sample in a study of blood T cell repertoires in COVID-19. Measured with immunoSEQ multiplex PCR; TCRdb has only the in-frame clones, and not every one. Among about 310,000 clones listed, 89% were seen once. The sequencing sample was made of PBMCs or T cells enriched from blood (not recorded which). These receptors all stem from a woman aged 40 to 50 who had recovered from COVID-19.

The rearrangement links TRBV24-1 to TRBJ1-4; D is perhaps TRBD1 (5 bases). Germline CDR1 and CDR2: KGHDR and SFDVKD. The V and J ends lost 8 bases and 5 bases respectively, with 20 bases between them. The CDR3 loop spans 16 amino acids. As DNA, the CDR3 is TGTGCCACCATAGCAGGGAACGATCCAGAAAATGAAAAACTGTTTTTT. Its translation is CATIAGNDPENEKLFF.

J is TRBJ1-5 and V is TRBV4-3; TRBD1 matches at 9 bases. The ends lost 2 bases at V and 3 bases at J; junction bases unmatched: 8. This CDR3 region has 17 residues. Germline V gene sequence: CDR1 LGHNA, CDR2 YSLEER. CDR3 protein: CASSQTTGTGNNQPQHF. CDR3 bases: TGCGCCAGCAGCCAAACCACCGGGACAGGGAACAATCAGCCCCAGCATTTT.

The rearrangement uses TRBV3-1 (or the pseudogene TRBV3-2) and TRBJ2-2; 8 bases match TRBD1. The CDR3 has 15 amino acids. Losses at the gene ends were 5 bases for V and 4 bases for J; bases not matched to a gene: 6. Germline CDR1 and CDR2: LGHDT and YNNKEL (reference sequence). The CDR3 is CASSSDREFTGELFF. The CDR3 DNA reads TGTGCCAGCAGCTCGGACAGGGAGTTCACCGGGGAGCTGTTTTTT.

The rearrangement uses TRBV9 and TRBJ2-1; D is possibly TRBD1 (6 bases). Germline CDR1 and CDR2: SGDLS and YYNGEE. The CDR3 contains 13 residues. V dropped 6 bases and J dropped 3 bases, with 10 bases sitting between them. The CDR3 DNA follows: TGTGCCAGCACCCAGGGGCACTACAATGAGCAGTTCTTC. Translated: CASTQGHYNEQFF. Supplemented by reference TRBV9 and TRBJ2-1, the full variable domain reads DSGVTQTPKHLITATGQRVTLRCSPRSGDLSVYWYQQSLDQGLQFLIQYYNGEERAKGNILERFSAQQFPDLHSELNLSSLELGDSALYFCASTQGHYNEQFFGPGTRLTVL.

The chain has TRBV28 and TRBJ1-5; TRBD1 aligns across 11 bases. The trim removed 5 bases at V and 2 bases at J, leaving 11 bases unmatched. CDR1 and CDR2 (germline): MDHEN, SYDVKM. CDR3 length: 18 amino acids. The CDR3 nucleotides read TGTGCCAGCAGTACCGGACAGGGGGCGTACCTTGGCAATCAGCCCCAGCATTTT. This encodes CASSTGQGAYLGNQPQHF.

The chain carries TRBV19 and TRBJ1-6; D is uncertain. Germline V gene data show CDR1 as LNHDA and CDR2 as SQIVND (reference sequence). With 3 bases removed from V and 10 bases from J, the gap between germline ends came to 13 bases. The CDR3 runs to 14 residues. The CDR3 DNA is TGTGCCAGTAGTATTTACTCAACGAGATCACCCCTCCACTTT. Its protein is CASSIYSTRSPLHF.

This sequence joins TRBV5-6 and TRBJ1-6; 9 positions match TRBD1. The V segment lost 2 bases and the J segment 2 bases; nucleotides outside the gene matches: 2. The CDR3 runs to 16 residues. CDR1 is SGHDT, CDR2 YYEEEE, per germline. The CDR3 DNA is TGTGCCAGCAGCTTTAGGGACAGGGCCTATAATTCACCCCTCCACTTT. Its protein product is CASSFRDRAYNSPLHF.

The chain has TRBV7-8 and TRBJ1-1; TRBD1 might be the D (6 bases). Germline V CDR1 and CDR2: SGHVS, FQNEAQ. V was trimmed by 2 bases and J by 1 base, leaving 14 bases between them. CDR3 length equals 16 residues. Written as DNA, the CDR3 is TGTGCCAGCAGCTTAAAGGGGGAAAAACCGAACACTGAAGCTTTCTTT. Its translation is CASSLKGEKPNTEAFF.

This rearrangement joins TRBV3-1 (or the pseudogene TRBV3-2) to TRBJ2-7; D is ambiguous. Trimming took off 4 bases at V and 1 base at J, with 11 bases between the two ends. Germline assignment: CDR1 LGHDT and CDR2 YNNKEL (reference sequence). The CDR3 is 14 residues long. This CDR3 reads CASSRRAESYEQYF. The CDR3 DNA follows: TGTGCCAGCAGCCGTCGCGCTGAATCCTACGAGCAGTACTTC.

The rearrangement uses TRBV5-1 and TRBJ1-2; D not resolved. The CDR3 runs to 15 residues. Per germline, CDR1 SGHRS and CDR2 YFSETQ. V lost 0 bases to trimming and J lost 6 bases, with 15 bases between them. The chain's CDR3 is CASSLEGLEGNGYTF. In DNA form, the CDR3 reads TGCGCCAGCAGCTTGGAAGGTTTAGAGGGAAATGGCTACACCTTC.

The CDR3: CASSVSSGGPYEQYF. Written as DNA, the CDR3 is TGTGCCAGCAGCGTATCTAGCGGGGGGCCCTACGAGCAGTACTTC. This chain connects TRBV11-2 to TRBJ2-7, with 11 bases matching TRBD2. V dropped 5 bases and J dropped 2; count of bases not matched to a gene: 5. The CDR3 is made up of 15 amino acids. In germline, CDR1 is SGHAT, CDR2 FQNNGV.

The chain has TRBV2 and TRBJ1-1; TRBD1 matches at 7 bases. V trimming: 6 bases; J trimming: 1 base; junction bases outside the gene matches: 5. Germline lookup yields CDR1 SNHLY and CDR2 FYNNEI. This CDR3 has 14 amino acids. CDR3 residues: CASRPTGWNTEAFF. CDR3 nucleotides: TGTGCCAGCAGGCCGACAGGGTGGAACACTGAAGCTTTCTTT. Together with reference TRBV2 and TRBJ1-1, the CDR3 gives the full variable domain: EPEVTQTPSHQVTQMGQEVILRCVPISNHLYFYWYRQILGQKVEFLVSFYNNEISEKSEIFDDQFSVERPDGSNFTLKIRSTKLEDSAMYFCASRPTGWNTEAFFGQGTRLTVV.

The V and J genes are TRBV5-4 and TRBJ2-7, with TRBD2 matching over 7 bases. V dropped 2 bases and J dropped 5; count of bases not matched to a gene: 7. Germline V CDR1 and CDR2: SGHNT, YYREEE (reference sequence). The CDR3 runs 14 residues. Here the CDR3 DNA reads TGTGCCAGCAGCTTATTTGCGGGAGTCCACGAGCAGTACTTC. Encoded protein: CASSLFAGVHEQYF.

The rearrangement uses TRBV11-3 and TRBJ1-4; 7 bases are shared with TRBD1. The V gene's germline CDR1 is SGHNT and CDR2 YENEEA. The CDR3 runs 14 residues. V shed 4 bases, J shed 8 bases, and the junction held 7 bases outside the gene matches. CDR3 loop: CASSSRKQGEKLFF. The DNA of the CDR3 is TGTGCCAGCAGCTCGCGCAAACAGGGGGAAAAACTGTTTTTT.

The table lists this clone with a count of one. This sequence joins TRBV4-3 and TRBJ1-6, with D maybe TRBD1 (5 bases). Trimming left V 0 bases short and J 8 bases short, with 5 bases between. This CDR3 contains 13 residues. Germline CDR1 LGHNA, CDR2 YSLEER. DNA for the CDR3: TGCGCCAGCAGCCAAGACAGGGATTCACCCCTCCACTTT. Translation: CASSQDRDSPLHF.

This sequence joins TRBV4-3 and TRBJ2-2; TRBD2 might be the D (5 bases). The CDR3 extends over 15 amino acids. V lost 2 bases to trimming and J lost 6 bases, with 13 bases between them. Germline values: CDR1 LGHNA, CDR2 YSLEER. CDR3 protein: CASSQSRHGAGELFF. CDR3 nucleotides: TGCGCCAGCAGCCAATCCCGGCACGGGGCCGGGGAGCTGTTTTTT.

The chain is built from TRBV29-1 and TRBJ1-1; D ambiguous. V lost 4 bases and J lost 4, with 10 bases in between. This CDR3 has 12 amino acids. Germline V gives CDR1 SQVTM, CDR2 ANQGSEA. Here the CDR3 reads CSVVRSGTEAFF. CDR3 nucleotides: TGCAGCGTTGTACGGAGTGGCACTGAAGCTTTCTTT. Based on the CDR3 plus reference TRBV29-1 and TRBJ1-1, the full variable domain is SAVISQKPSRDICQRGTSLTIQCQVDSQVTMMFWYRQQPGQSLTLIATANQGSEATYESGFVIDKFPISRPNLTFSTLTVSNMSPEDSSIYLCSVVRSGTEAFFGQGTRLTVV.

The rearrangement links TRBV7-2 to TRBJ2-3; perhaps TRBD2 as D (6 bases). The CDR3 consists of 14 residues. V was trimmed by 1 base and J by 4 bases, leaving 9 bases between them. The germline V gene has CDR1 SGHTA and CDR2 FQGNSA. In DNA, the CDR3 is TGTGCCAGCAGCTTAGGACTAGTTGCAGATACGCAGTATTTT. It translates to CASSLGLVADTQYF.

The rearrangement links TRBV10-3 to TRBJ2-1; 13 bases match TRBD2. The CDR3 contains 15 residues. The germline V gene has CDR1 ENHRY and CDR2 SYGVKD. Germline trimming cut 6 bases from V and 5 bases from J; bases unmatched to any gene: 4. CDR3 protein: CAIRAGLAGDNEQFF. CDR3 coding DNA: TGTGCCATCAGAGCCGGACTAGCGGGAGACAATGAGCAGTTCTTC.

V and J are TRBV6-5 and TRBJ1-2, with D possibly being TRBD1 (5 bases). The germline V and J ends were trimmed by 0 bases and 5 bases, with 10 bases remaining between them. CDR1 is MNHEY and CDR2 is SVGAGI in the germline V gene. This CDR3 has 14 residues. The CDR3 loop reads CASSYSLGPYGYTF. CDR3 coding DNA: TGTGCCAGCAGTTACTCACTGGGGCCGTATGGCTACACCTTC.

The chain links TRBV2 to TRBJ1-3; 10 nucleotides align to TRBD1. V was pared by 4 bases and J by 2 bases, with 2 bases of the junction left unmatched. Germline V gene data show CDR1 as SNHLY and CDR2 as FYNNEI. This CDR3 has 15 amino acids. CDR3 nucleotide sequence: TGTGCCAGCAGTGGAGGGACAGGGGCTGGAAACACCATATATTTT. Translating gives CASSGGTGAGNTIYF. Based on the CDR3 plus reference TRBV2 and TRBJ1-3, the full variable domain is EPEVTQTPSHQVTQMGQEVILRCVPISNHLYFYWYRQILGQKVEFLVSFYNNEISEKSEIFDDQFSVERPDGSNFTLKIRSTKLEDSAMYFCASSGGTGAGNTIYFGEGSWLTVV.

This clone has only a few counts. Other DNA sequences in this sample translate to the same CDR3. V gene TRBV24-1 combines with J gene TRBJ2-2, with D possibly TRBD1 on 5 matching bases. V was cut by 1 base and J by 3 bases, with 5 bases left in between. The CDR3 extends over 14 amino acids. From germline, CDR1 is KGHDR and CDR2 SFDVKD. CDR3 nucleotide sequence: TGTGCCACCAGTGATTTAGGGGACACCGGGGAGCTGTTTTTT. Protein: CATSDLGDTGELFF.

The V and J genes are TRBV28 and TRBJ2-5; 10 nucleotides agree with TRBD2. V trimming: 5 bases; J trimming: 1 base; junction bases outside the gene matches: 4. Germline V CDR1 and CDR2: MDHEN, SYDVKM. The CDR3 loop spans 15 amino acids. CDR3 region: CASSLLAGSQETQYF. CDR3 nucleotides: TGTGCCAGCAGTCTACTAGCGGGGAGCCAAGAGACCCAGTACTTC.

The chain is built from TRBV7-8 and TRBJ1-1, with D possibly being TRBD1 (5 bases). With 3 bases removed from V and 2 bases from J, the gap between germline ends came to 10 bases. In germline, CDR1 is SGHVS, CDR2 FQNEAQ. The CDR3 spans 14 residues. The DNA for the CDR3 is TGTGCCAGCAGCTTGGGGCTTCTCAACACTGAAGCTTTCTTT. Translated, it gives CASSLGLLNTEAFF.

This clone was seen only a few times. The V gene is TRBV27, the J gene TRBJ2-7, with 11 nucleotides matching TRBD2. After removal of 7 bases from V and 5 bases from J, the junction contained 7 bases not matched to a gene. Germline values: CDR1 MNHEY, CDR2 SMNVEV (reference sequence). This CDR3 contains 14 residues. The CDR3 bases are TGTGCCAGCAAGACTCTAGCGGGAGGCCACGAGCAGTACTTC. Residues: CASKTLAGGHEQYF.

The V and J genes are TRBV6-5 and TRBJ2-3, with D tentatively TRBD2 (5 bases). CDR1 and CDR2 (germline): MNHEY, SVGAGI. Trimming cost V 4 bases and J 2 bases, with 16 bases left between them. This CDR3 region has 16 residues. The CDR3 sequence is CASSFLRAANTDTQYF. CDR3 DNA: TGTGCCAGCAGTTTCCTGCGGGCAGCAAACACAGATACGCAGTATTTT.

The CDR3 DNA sequence: TGTGCCAGTAGTACCTCGGGGACAGTCGTTCCCCAGCATTTT. Amino acid sequence: CASSTSGTVVPQHF. The V gene is TRBV19, the J gene TRBJ1-5; 7 nucleotides align to TRBD1. Germline CDR1 LNHDA, CDR2 SQIVND (reference sequence). V was clipped by 4 bases and J by 10 bases; unmatched bases: 10. CDR3 length: 14 residues.